This T cell receptor beta chain was identified during a study of technical replicates of blood from a few donors listed by TCRdb under 2017. Libraries were made using the immunoSEQ multiplex PCR assay. TCRdb's version of the immuneACCESS table is confined to in-frame rearrangements and falls short of the full clone set. An unresolved V gene accounts for under half of the shortfall where checked; the remainder is of unknown origin. This sample is represented by 76,000 or so clones; roughly nine tenths of them were singletons. The ten largest make up around 0.24% of the sample. From the cysteine through the phenylalanine, the CDR3 covers 15 amino acids. The CDR3 DNA has 45 bases and is translated from base 1. V loses 3 bases, J loses 1 base, and the germline ends lie 9 bases apart. The germline V gene encodes CDR1 MDHEN and CDR2 SYDVKM. This clone has a single count. Its antigen has not been determined. Qualities for individual bases were not recorded, and no much larger clone is one base off.

The TCR sequence derives from a human donor in good health. The sample comprised T cells isolated from PBMCs. The chain was built from TRBV28 and TRBJ2-2; the D gene is possibly TRBD2, with 6 bases matching. The DNA sequence is TGTGCCAGCAGTTTTTTCGGGAGGAACACCGGGGAGCTGTTTTTT. This gives the protein CASSFFGRNTGELFF.